This TCR beta chain was found in a study of CD8 T cells in ankylosing spondylitis. Study-level findings and limits: Blood of patients with ankylosing spondylitis appeared to be characterized by a TCR beta motif of eight or nine highly homologous variants.

Germline V gene data show CDR1 as KGHSH and CDR2 as LQKENI. The CDR3 totals 13 residues. V lost 2 bases and J 5 bases, leaving 9 bases between the germline ends. TCRdb itself ran the 5' RACE reads through MiXCR, one entry per CDR3 protein. The table records approximately 440,000 distinct CDR3 sequences, roughly 15% of them present only once. Worth noting for this clonotype: Its antigen is undetermined.

Sequencing was done on a sample of blood, either unsorted or a sorted T cell fraction (not recorded which). The chain joins TRBV18 to TRBJ1-2; D perhaps matches TRBD1 (6 bases). This clonotype was obtained from a male donor with ankylosing spondylitis. CDR3 nucleotides: TGTGCCAGCTCACCAGACAGGCAGTATGGCTACACCTTC. Its translation is CASSPDRQYGYTF.